These 13 T cell receptor beta chains came from one sample sequenced in a study of PD-1 blockade in classical Hodgkin lymphoma. Here immunoSEQ multiplex PCR was the method, and the copy in TCRdb shows in-frame clones only, minus some. The data contain about 32,000 clones, 75% to 85% of them singletons. Following autologous stem cell transplantation, relapse occurred in every patient, and exposure to brentuximab vedotin varied. The input for sequencing was peripheral blood mononuclear cells (PBMCs), taken at baseline. All receptors derive from a human donor with classical Hodgkin lymphoma.

This chain links TRBV5-1 with TRBJ2-5; D possibly corresponds to TRBD2 (5 bases). The V end was cut by 4 bases, the J end by 4 bases, with 14 bases between. Germline loops: CDR1 SGHRS, CDR2 YFSETQ. The CDR3 totals 14 residues. CDR3 loop: CASSPEREGETQYF. DNA for the CDR3: TGCGCCAGCAGCCCCGAACGCGAGGGAGAGACCCAGTACTTC.

This clone was detected only a few times. V is TRBV21-1 and J is TRBJ2-5. TRBV21-1 is described as a pseudogene. The CDR3 runs 13 residues. The CDR3 loop reads CASSKGWERAQYF. In nucleotides, the CDR3 is TGTGCCAGCAGCAAAGGGTGGGAAAGGGCCCAGTACTTC.

V gene TRBV10-3 combines with J gene TRBJ2-5; 9 bases are a match to TRBD2. CDR1 is ENHRY, CDR2 SYGVKD, per germline. J gave up 1 base and V 4 bases, and 4 bases lay outside the gene matches. CDR3 length: 15 residues. The CDR3 protein is CAISAVAGVQETQYF. In DNA, the CDR3 is TGTGCCATCAGTGCCGTAGCGGGGGTCCAAGAGACCCAGTACTTC.

The chain couples TRBV7-8 to TRBJ2-5; 8 positions agree with TRBD1. Germline loops: CDR1 SGHVS, CDR2 FQNEAQ. The CDR3 is 15 amino acids. With 3 bases clipped from V and 4 bases from J, the junction kept 7 bases outside the gene matches. This chain's CDR3 is CASSFPLGTGETQYF. CDR3 in DNA: TGTGCCAGCAGCTTCCCGTTGGGGACAGGAGAGACCCAGTACTTC. Variable domain in full (rest from reference TRBV7-8 and TRBJ2-5): GAGVSQSPRYKVAKRGQDVALRCDPISGHVSLFWYQQALGQGPEFLTYFQNEAQLDKSGLPSDRFFAERPEGSVSTLKIQRTQQEDSAVYLCASSFPLGTGETQYFGPGTRLLVL.

This clone has more than one count but fewer than ten. V and J are TRBV19 and TRBJ2-2, with no clear D. Per the germline V gene, CDR1 is LNHDA and CDR2 is SQIVND (reference sequence). The CDR3 covers 13 residues. The V and J ends lost 5 bases and 4 bases respectively, with 8 bases between them. The CDR3 sequence: CASSSRVTGELFF. CDR3 DNA: TGTGCCAGTAGTTCACGGGTCACCGGGGAGCTGTTTTTT. The full variable domain, with the rest looked up from reference TRBV19 and TRBJ2-2, is DGGITQSPKYLFRKEGQNVTLSCEQNLNHDAMYWYRQDPGQGLRLIYYSQIVNDFQKGDIAEGYSVSREKKESFPLTVTSAQKNPTAFYLCASSSRVTGELFFGEGSRLTVL.

The chain employs TRBV5-1 and TRBJ2-1, with D possibly matching TRBD1 (6 bases). Trimming removed 4 bases at V and 7 bases at J, with 18 bases between. CDR1 and CDR2 (germline): SGHRS, YFSETQ. The CDR3 is 15 amino acids. The CDR3 coding sequence is TGCGCCAGCAGCCCGGGACATATGGACGGGAATGAGCAGTTCTTC. Its protein is CASSPGHMDGNEQFF.

This chain links TRBV7-9 with TRBJ1-1; D unresolved. Germline values: CDR1 SEHNR, CDR2 FQNEAQ (reference sequence). CDR3 size: 13 residues. V gave up 2 bases and J gave up 5 bases, with 9 bases separating them. The CDR3: CASSLLGLTEAFF. CDR3 bases: TGTGCCAGCAGCTTACTGGGTTTAACTGAAGCTTTCTTT.

The chain combines TRBV15 with TRBJ1-4, with D possibly TRBD1 on 5 matching bases. Trimming took off 0 bases at V and 14 bases at J, with 13 bases between the two ends. The CDR3 runs 13 residues. Germline-derived CDR1 and CDR2 are LNHNV and YYDKDF (reference sequence). The CDR3 DNA reads TGTGCCACCAGCAGAGATACGGAGGGACGTCTGTTTTTT. This sequence encodes CATSRDTEGRLFF.

The sample holds a few counts of this clone. The genes are TRBV5-4 and TRBJ2-1; unclear D gene. The CDR3 is 14 amino acids. The ends were cut back, 0 bases at V and 3 bases at J, with 7 bases in the middle. Per germline, CDR1 SGHNT and CDR2 YYREEE (reference sequence). CDR3 sequence reads: CASSLGRFYNEQFF. The CDR3 bases are TGTGCCAGCAGCTTGGGTAGGTTCTACAATGAGCAGTTCTTC.

This clone was recorded only once. This rearrangement joins TRBV4-2 to TRBJ1-2; 7 bases are shared with TRBD1. The V gene end was trimmed by 6 bases and the J gene end by 2 bases; junction bases not matched to a gene: 6. Germline CDR1 LGHNA, CDR2 YNFKEQ. The CDR3 totals 14 residues. CDR3 coding DNA: TGTGCCAGCAGACTAGGACAGGCGAACTATGGCTACACCTTC. Its protein product is CASRLGQANYGYTF.

V usage is TRBV7-9 and J usage is TRBJ2-1, with TRBD2 matching 11 bases. Germline values: CDR1 SEHNR, CDR2 FQNEAQ (reference sequence). This CDR3 has 15 residues. V was clipped by 5 bases and J by 6 bases; unmatched bases: 6. The CDR3 reads CASSGSGGALNEQFF. Here the CDR3 DNA reads TGTGCCAGCAGCGGTAGCGGGGGGGCTCTCAATGAGCAGTTCTTC. The whole variable domain, filled in from reference TRBV7-9 and TRBJ2-1, reads DTGVSQNPRHKITKRGQNVTFRCDPISEHNRLYWYRQTLGQGPEFLTYFQNEAQLEKSRLLSDRFSAERPKGSFSTLEIQRTEQGDSAMYLCASSGSGGALNEQFFGPGTRLTVL.

This sequence joins TRBV4-3 and TRBJ2-2; perhaps TRBD1 as D (7 bases). The V gene's germline CDR1 is LGHNA and CDR2 YSLEER. Trimming removed 0 bases at V and 3 bases at J, with 20 bases between. CDR3 size: 19 residues. CDR3 nucleotides: TGCGCCAGCAGCCAAGATCTAGTCGCGGGACAGACGTACACCGGGGAGCTGTTTTTT. Translation gives CASSQDLVAGQTYTGELFF.

This chain connects TRBV21-1 to TRBJ1-2. TRBV21-1 corresponds to a pseudogene. The CDR3 sequence is 10 residues long. The CDR3 sequence: CATPGSGYTF. DNA for the CDR3: TGTGCCACCCCGGGATCTGGCTACACCTTC.